The entry that follows covers one TCR beta chain sequence. This record comes from a study of cytotoxic CD8 clonotypes in ibrutinib-treated CLL. The overall study: The study included roughly 10 relapsed/refractory and 15 treatment-naive patients; 17 to 18 had IGHV unmutated disease. After a median 12 months on treatment (6 to 36), response samples were drawn.

The method was immunoSEQ multiplex PCR; TCRdb's version includes in-frame clones alone and lacks a portion of them. The sample lists 33,000 or so clones, around 53% occurring once. The source is a human donor with chronic lymphocytic leukemia. Sequences were derived from PBMCs, sampled before ibrutinib treatment.

CDR3 sequence: CSPAQKETQYF. CDR3 in DNA: TGCAGTCCGGCCCAGAAAGAGACCCAGTACTTC. The V and J genes are TRBV20-1 and TRBJ2-5; no clear D gene. CDR3 size: 11 residues. The V gene's germline CDR1 is DFQATT and CDR2 SNEGSKA (reference sequence). Trimming took 8 bases from V and 3 from J, leaving 10 bases between them.